The 10 T cell receptor beta chains below come from one sample, sequenced in a study of cytomegalovirus exposure and HLA in healthy donors. Profiled with immunoSEQ multiplex PCR; TCRdb holds only in-frame clones, not every one. The table has 200,000 or so clones, 83% seen once; the top ten hold 4.5% to 6%. Sequenced input: PBMCs. The receptors come from a woman aged 18-29 years in good health and CMV-seronegative.

This clone was observed once. This CDR3 reads CASSGTPESEQFF. CDR3 nucleotide sequence: TGTGCCAGCAGCGGGACTCCCGAGAGTGAGCAGTTCTTC. The gene calls are TRBV6-5 and TRBJ2-1; a possible D gene is TRBD2 (6 bases). The germline gives CDR1 MNHEY, CDR2 SVGAGI. The CDR3 sequence is 13 residues long. Trimming stripped 6 bases from V and 9 bases from J, with 15 bases between.

The chain links TRBV2 to TRBJ2-2; D not certain. The CDR3 is made up of 15 amino acids. V was pared by 7 bases and J by 4 bases, with 16 bases between. CDR1 is SNHLY, CDR2 FYNNEI, per germline. The CDR3 sequence: CASKESEGVTGELFF. The CDR3 nucleotides are TGTGCCAGCAAAGAATCGGAAGGTGTCACCGGGGAGCTGTTTTTT.

This chain uses TRBV5-1 with TRBJ1-2, with a possible D match to TRBD1 (6 bases). Germline-derived CDR1 and CDR2 are SGHRS and YFSETQ. V lost 1 base, J lost 3 bases, and 13 bases lay in between. There are 15 residues in the CDR3. This CDR3 reads CASSLLQQGDYGYTF. CDR3 DNA: TGCGCCAGCAGCTTGTTGCAACAGGGCGACTATGGCTACACCTTC.

This chain connects TRBV11-2 to TRBJ2-7; maybe TRBD1 (6 bases). The CDR3 sequence is 14 residues long. CDR1 and CDR2 from the germline V gene are SGHAT and FQNNGV. V was shortened by 5 bases and J by 6 bases, with 17 bases between the two germline ends. DNA of the CDR3: TGTGCCAGCAGCCCCCTTCACCGGGACACCGAGCAGTACTTC. It is translated as CASSPLHRDTEQYF.

This clone was seen a handful of times. Other DNA sequences in this specimen translate into the identical CDR3. J is TRBJ1-4 and V is TRBV4-1; D is unresolved. The CDR3 has 13 amino acids. Germline V gene sequence: CDR1 MGHRA, CDR2 YSYEKL. V lost 1 base to trimming and J lost 3 bases, with 3 bases between them. The CDR3 sequence is CASSQGPNEKLFF. In DNA, the CDR3 is TGCGCCAGCAGCCAAGGGCCTAATGAAAAACTGTTTTTT.

This chain links TRBV5-4 with TRBJ1-1; 9 nucleotides agree with TRBD1. The junction had 6 bases not matched to a gene; V was cut back by 3 bases and J by 3 bases. CDR3 size: 15 residues. Per the germline V gene, CDR1 is SGHNT and CDR2 is YYREEE (reference sequence). In DNA, the CDR3 is TGTGCCAGCAGCTCTCGTACAGGGGGCGACACTGAAGCTTTCTTT. Its translation: CASSSRTGGDTEAFF.

This sequence joins TRBV4-1 and TRBJ2-7; D perhaps matches TRBD2 (6 bases). Germline assignment: CDR1 MGHRA and CDR2 YSYEKL. V was pared by 4 bases and J by 2 bases, with 15 bases between. This CDR3 region has 15 residues. CDR3 DNA: TGCGCCAGCAGCCGAGACCCCGGGAGCCCCTACGAGCAGTACTTC. This gives the protein CASSRDPGSPYEQYF.

The V gene is TRBV6-5, the J gene TRBJ2-1, with D uncertain. The CDR3 covers 14 residues. V lost 8 bases to trimming and J lost 4 bases, with 15 bases between them. Germline CDR1 MNHEY, CDR2 SVGAGI. The CDR3 reads CASRPRRGYNEQFF. As DNA, the CDR3 is TGTGCCAGCCGCCCCCGCAGAGGATACAATGAGCAGTTCTTC.

In regard to this clone: Sequence at one end of the junction differs from germline and may be a read error. This chain joins TRBV7-7 and TRBJ1-3; the D gene is possibly TRBD1 (6 bases). The CDR3 contains 15 residues. Germline-derived CDR1 and CDR2 are SSHAT and FNYEAQ (reference sequence). The CDR3 spells CASSLGPGAGNTIYF. In nucleotides, the CDR3 is TGTGCTAGCAGCTTAGGTCCAGGGGCCGGAAACACCATATATTTT.

This clone was seen a few times. The chain is built from TRBV29-1 and TRBJ2-5; no definite D call. Germline values: CDR1 SQVTM, CDR2 ANQGSEA. The CDR3 is 13 residues long. Trimming took 7 bases from V and 4 from J, leaving 16 bases between them. The CDR3 sequence is CSAEASPGETQYF. CDR3 sequence (DNA): TGCAGCGCTGAGGCAAGCCCCGGAGAGACCCAGTACTTC.